The 29 T cell receptor beta chains given below trace back to one sample, sequenced in a study of cytomegalovirus exposure and HLA in healthy donors. With 60 Vbeta and 13 Jbeta primers, the PCR was carried out. Method: immunoSEQ multiplex PCR; TCRdb's copy keeps in-frame clones and lacks some. The profile covers 110,000 or so clones, with around 70% appearing a single time and around 4.3% taken by the ten largest. What was sequenced was PBMCs. The receptors stem from a middle-aged woman in good health and CMV-seropositive.

The chain joins TRBV6-5 to TRBJ2-7, with D unclear. Trimming cost V 5 bases and J 2 bases, with 10 bases left between them. This CDR3 region has 13 residues. CDR1 is MNHEY and CDR2 is SVGAGI in the germline V gene. DNA of the CDR3: TGTGCCAGCAGTGAACCCGACACCTACGAGCAGTACTTC. Protein: CASSEPDTYEQYF.

CDR3 region: CASRRGVGGTQYF. CDR3 coding DNA: TGTGCCAGCAGGCGCGGTGTCGGCGGGACCCAGTACTTC. The V call is TRBV2, the J call TRBJ2-5, with D unresolved. Germline assignment: CDR1 SNHLY and CDR2 FYNNEI. Deletions cut 6 bases from V and 7 bases from J, with 15 bases between. This CDR3 is 13 amino acids long.

The rearrangement joins TRBV7-6 to TRBJ2-7; the D is unclear. Germline values: CDR1 SGHVS, CDR2 FNYEAQ. The CDR3 runs 11 residues. The chain's CDR3 is CESGDLYEQYF. Written as DNA, the CDR3 is TGTGAATCCGGAGATCTCTACGAGCAGTACTTC.

The chain carries TRBV4-2 and TRBJ1-6, with a tentative D call TRBD1 (6 bases). Germline V lookup: CDR1 LGHNA, CDR2 YNFKEQ. Trimming cost V 3 bases and J 4 bases, with 22 bases left between them. This CDR3 has 19 residues. The CDR3 nucleotides read TGTGCCAGCAGCCAGGACCCGGGGAGGGGGTACCAATATAATTCACCCCTCCACTTT. It encodes CASSQDPGRGYQYNSPLHF.

The chain recombines TRBV5-4 with TRBJ2-5; TRBD2 matches at 11 bases. Losses at the gene ends were 3 bases for V and 2 bases for J; bases not matched to a gene: 9. The CDR3 covers 17 residues. Germline V lookup: CDR1 SGHNT, CDR2 YYREEE (reference sequence). The CDR3 DNA is TGTGCCAGCAGCTCCGGCGGGCTAGCGGGGGGACAAGAGACCCAGTACTTC. It yields the protein CASSSGGLAGGQETQYF.

The CDR3 nucleotides are TGTGCCAGCAGTGATGTTCCCGGGGCGCAGTATTTT. Translation: CASSDVPGAQYF. The chain uses TRBV2 and TRBJ2-3, with D maybe TRBD2 (5 bases). This CDR3 spans 12 amino acids. Trimming took off 3 bases at V and 10 bases at J, with 11 bases between the two ends. CDR1 SNHLY and CDR2 FYNNEI come from the germline V gene.

The chain joins TRBV30 to TRBJ1-4, with D unclear. Deletions cut 1 base from V and 8 bases from J, with 11 bases between. Germline-derived CDR1 and CDR2 are GTSNPN and SVGIG (reference sequence). The CDR3 is 13 amino acids. CDR3 loop: CAWSAVQAEKLFF. The CDR3 bases are TGTGCCTGGAGTGCCGTTCAGGCCGAAAAACTGTTTTTT.

The genes are TRBV27 and TRBJ1-2; maybe TRBD1 (5 bases). Germline-derived CDR1 and CDR2 are MNHEY and SMNVEV (reference sequence). The CDR3 consists of 14 residues. V was clipped by 2 bases and J by 7 bases, with 14 bases between them. This CDR3 reads CASSLNAGLAGYTF. The CDR3 region has the DNA TGTGCCAGCAGTTTAAACGCAGGGCTCGCTGGCTACACCTTC.

The CDR3 here is CASRTGTATYEQYF. As DNA, the CDR3 is TGTGCCAGCAGAACCGGGACAGCCACTTACGAGCAGTACTTC. The V and J genes are TRBV28 and TRBJ2-7; TRBD1 matches 7 bases. V lost 6 bases to trimming and J lost 4 bases; unmatched junction nucleotides: 9. The CDR3 has 14 amino acids. Looked up from germline, CDR1 is MDHEN and CDR2 is SYDVKM.

The chain links TRBV30 to TRBJ2-2; TRBD2 matches 11 bases. The CDR3 length is 16 residues. The ends lost 1 base at V and 3 bases at J; junction bases unmatched: 4. CDR1 is GTSNPN and CDR2 is SVGIG in the germline V gene (reference sequence). DNA of the CDR3: TGTGCCTGGAGTGAACTAGCGGGGGATTACACCGGGGAGCTGTTTTTT. This sequence encodes CAWSELAGDYTGELFF. Variable domain in full (rest from reference TRBV30 and TRBJ2-2): SQTIHQWPATLVQPVGSPLSLECTVEGTSNPNLYWYRQAAGRGLQLLFYSVGIGQISSEVPQNLSASRPQDRQFILSSKKLLLSDSGFYLCAWSELAGDYTGELFFGEGSRLTVL.

This rearrangement joins TRBV29-1 to TRBJ2-1, with 8 bases fitting TRBD2. The CDR3 spans 13 residues. Trimming cost V 7 bases and J 8 bases; bases outside gene matches: 10. The germline V gene encodes CDR1 SQVTM and CDR2 ANQGSEA. The CDR3 DNA follows: TGCAGCGCGCGGGAGGTGGGATCGGATGAGCAGTTCTTC. Translation: CSAREVGSDEQFF.

This clone was detected once. The rearrangement links TRBV27 to TRBJ1-2; TRBD1 aligns across 8 bases. From germline, CDR1 is MNHEY and CDR2 SMNVEV (reference sequence). This CDR3 region has 13 residues. Trimming removed 6 bases from V and 8 bases from J; junction bases left unmatched: 8. The CDR3 DNA reads as TGTGCCAGCAGGAGAACACAGGGGGAAGGCTACACCTTC. This translates into CASRRTQGEGYTF.

The CDR3 coding sequence is TGCGCCAGCAGCCAAGTGATCAGGGCTGAAGCTTTCTTT. Protein sequence: CASSQVIRAEAFF. J is TRBJ1-1 and V is TRBV4-1, with D possibly being TRBD1 (5 bases). This CDR3 is 13 amino acids long. The V end lost 1 base, the J end lost 6 bases, and 9 bases lay between the germline ends. Per the germline V gene, CDR1 is MGHRA and CDR2 is YSYEKL.

The chain carries TRBV5-4 and TRBJ2-7, with a weak D call TRBD1 (6 bases). The germline gives CDR1 SGHNT, CDR2 YYREEE (reference sequence). This CDR3 contains 15 residues. The V and J ends lost 0 bases and 0 bases respectively, with 10 bases between them. The CDR3: CASSLGTVSSYEQYF. CDR3 coding DNA: TGTGCCAGCAGCTTGGGGACAGTAAGCTCCTACGAGCAGTACTTC. The full variable domain, in which reference TRBV5-4 and TRBJ2-7 provide the parts outside the CDR3, is ETGVTQSPTHLIKTRGQQVTLRCSSQSGHNTVSWYQQALGQGPQFIFQYYREEENGRGNFPPRFSGLQFPNYSSELNVNALELDDSALYLCASSLGTVSSYEQYFGPGTRLTVT.

This chain uses TRBV6-7 with TRBJ2-7, with a possible D match to TRBD2 (6 bases). TRBV6-7 is labeled an ORF, and its function is uncertain. This CDR3 spans 14 amino acids. V was cut by 6 bases and J by 5 bases, with 17 bases left in between. For the CDR3, the DNA is TGTGCCAGCAGCCCCATTGGAGGGAGCCACGAGCAGTACTTC. Protein: CASSPIGGSHEQYF.

This rearrangement joins TRBV10-1 to TRBJ1-4, with TRBD1 matching 9 bases. The CDR3 is 18 residues long. Germline values: CDR1 WNHNN, CDR2 SYGVQD (reference sequence). Germline trimming cut 5 bases from V and 0 bases from J; bases unmatched to any gene: 10. CDR3 sequence: CASSPSGQGITTNEKLFF. CDR3 nucleotide sequence: TGCGCCAGCAGTCCGTCGGGACAGGGAATCACAACTAATGAAAAACTGTTTTTT.

The chain combines TRBV7-2 with TRBJ2-7; TRBD1 is a possible D gene (5 bases). Germline V lookup: CDR1 SGHTA, CDR2 FQGNSA. V shed 2 bases and J shed 6 bases, with 11 bases lying between them. The CDR3 extends over 13 amino acids. Here the CDR3 DNA reads TGTGCCAGCAGCTTAACCAGGGTAGGCGAGCAGTACTTC. Translating it yields CASSLTRVGEQYF.

This clone was found once. V gene TRBV7-8 combines with J gene TRBJ2-5; the match to TRBD2 covers 12 bases. The CDR3 totals 16 residues. In germline, CDR1 is SGHVS, CDR2 FQNEAQ. With V trimmed by 5 bases and J by 4 bases, 8 bases remained unmatched. The CDR3 DNA is TGTGCCAGCAGCCTGCCGGGACTAGCGGGTAGAGAGACCCAGTACTTC. This sequence encodes CASSLPGLAGRETQYF.

This clone turned up a few times. This chain connects TRBV2 to TRBJ1-1; 7 bases fit TRBD1. V trimming: 5 bases; J trimming: 0 bases; junction bases outside the gene matches: 3. CDR1 is SNHLY and CDR2 is FYNNEI in the germline V gene. The CDR3 has 14 residues. The DNA for the CDR3 is TGTGCCAGCAGTTTGACAGGGTTGAACACTGAAGCTTTCTTT. This translates into CASSLTGLNTEAFF. The entire variable domain, with the rest obtained from reference TRBV2 and TRBJ1-1, is as follows: EPEVTQTPSHQVTQMGQEVILRCVPISNHLYFYWYRQILGQKVEFLVSFYNNEISEKSEIFDDQFSVERPDGSNFTLKIRSTKLEDSAMYFCASSLTGLNTEAFFGQGTRLTVV.

The chain has TRBV11-3 and TRBJ1-1; D possibly corresponds to TRBD1 (5 bases). Looked up from germline, CDR1 is SGHNT and CDR2 is YENEEA. The CDR3 has 14 amino acids. Deletions cut 5 bases from V and 1 base from J, with 11 bases between. CDR3: CASSRGTANTEAFF. CDR3 DNA: TGTGCCAGCAGCCGCGGGACTGCGAACACTGAAGCTTTCTTT. Together with reference TRBV11-3 and TRBJ1-1, the CDR3 gives the full variable domain: EAGVVQSPRYKIIEKKQPVAFWCNPISGHNTLYWYLQNLGQGPELLIRYENEEAVDDSQLPKDRFSAERLKGVDSTLKIQPAELGDSAVYLCASSRGTANTEAFFGQGTRLTVV.

V usage is TRBV19 and J usage is TRBJ1-3; D unresolved. V dropped 5 bases and J dropped 3 bases, with 5 bases sitting between them. This CDR3 comprises 12 residues. The V gene's germline CDR1 is LNHDA and CDR2 SQIVND (reference sequence). The DNA of the CDR3 is TGTGCCAGTAGTTACAGTGGAAACACCATATATTTT. The encoded protein is CASSYSGNTIYF.

The CDR3 nucleotides are TGTGCCAGCAAACAAGGACTCCCCCAAGAGACCCAGTACTTC. Translating it yields CASKQGLPQETQYF. V usage is TRBV2 and J usage is TRBJ2-5; the D gene is possibly TRBD2 (5 bases). Germline V gives CDR1 SNHLY, CDR2 FYNNEI. The CDR3 has 14 amino acids. Trimming left V 7 bases short and J 1 base short, with 13 bases between.

The chain joins TRBV30 to TRBJ2-1; D ambiguous. CDR3 length: 11 amino acids. V lost 0 bases and J 12 bases, leaving 9 bases between the germline ends. Germline CDR1 reads GTSNPN; CDR2 reads SVGIG (reference sequence). The CDR3 DNA sequence: TGTGCCTGGAGTGTAGCTGGGCGGCAGTTCTTC. This gives the protein CAWSVAGRQFF.

Only one count was recorded for this clone. The V call is TRBV5-1, the J call TRBJ2-1; a weak D match, TRBD1 (5 bases). The length of the CDR3 is 14 residues. The V end lost 1 base, the J end lost 4 bases, and 9 bases lay between the germline ends. The V gene's germline CDR1 is SGHRS and CDR2 YFSETQ. CDR3: CASSLITGYNEQFF. As DNA, the CDR3 is TGCGCCAGCAGCTTGATAACAGGTTACAATGAGCAGTTCTTC.

The chain combines TRBV7-3 with TRBJ2-1, with a weak D call TRBD2 (5 bases). The germline CDR1 and CDR2 sequences are SGHTA and FQGTGA. V lost 4 bases and J 2 bases, leaving 12 bases between the germline ends. The CDR3 length is 15 residues. CDR3 nucleotide sequence: TGTGCCAGCAGCTCTCTAGCAATGGCCTACAATGAGCAGTTCTTC. Translation gives CASSSLAMAYNEQFF.

V is TRBV15 and J is TRBJ2-1, with TRBD1 matching 8 bases. The V gene end was trimmed by 1 base and the J gene end by 2 bases; junction bases not matched to a gene: 7. The V gene's germline CDR1 is LNHNV and CDR2 YYDKDF (reference sequence). The CDR3 is made up of 17 amino acids. CDR3 DNA: TGTGCCACCAGCAGAGGGGTAACAGGGGGGACCTACAATGAGCAGTTCTTC. This sequence encodes CATSRGVTGGTYNEQFF.

The J gene is TRBJ2-5, the V gene TRBV25-1; TRBD1 might be the D (5 bases). CDR3 length: 12 amino acids. The V gene's germline CDR1 is MGHDK and CDR2 SYGVNS. V was clipped by 11 bases and J by 2 bases, with 12 bases between them. In DNA, the CDR3 is TGTGCCTCGAAGGACACTCAAGAGACCCAGTACTTC. Its protein is CASKDTQETQYF.

The rearrangement joins TRBV7-9 to TRBJ1-2, with TRBD1 identical over 11 bases. This CDR3 region has 14 residues. Trimming took 3 bases from V and 4 from J; bases not matched to a gene: 1. Germline CDR1 and CDR2: SEHNR and FQNEAQ (reference sequence). CDR3 in DNA: TGTGCCAGCAGCTTCGGGACAGGGGGCTATGGCTACACCTTC. Amino acid sequence: CASSFGTGGYGYTF.

This clone was seen a handful of times. The chain has TRBV2 and TRBJ1-1, with D perhaps matching TRBD1 (6 bases). Germline CDR1 reads SNHLY; CDR2 reads FYNNEI. The CDR3 contains 14 residues. Trimming took 5 bases from V and 6 from J, leaving 16 bases between them. The CDR3: CASSPPQGMPEAFF. CDR3 DNA: TGTGCCAGCAGTCCCCCCCAGGGGATGCCTGAAGCTTTCTTT. Looking up the rest from reference TRBV2 and TRBJ1-1 gives the full variable domain: EPEVTQTPSHQVTQMGQEVILRCVPISNHLYFYWYRQILGQKVEFLVSFYNNEISEKSEIFDDQFSVERPDGSNFTLKIRSTKLEDSAMYFCASSPPQGMPEAFFGQGTRLTVV.